A single sample gave rise to the 5 T cell receptor beta chains below, sequenced in a study of shared clonotypes between healthy human individuals. The assay was immunoSEQ multiplex PCR, and TCRdb's table has in-frame clones only and misses some. This sample has 100,000 or so clones, with around 47% found just once. The specimen was PBMCs. These TCRs come from a woman between 35 and 50 years old in good health. Some clones in this sample may be carry-over from other donors' samples.

V usage is TRBV10-3 and J usage is TRBJ2-5; D possibly corresponds to TRBD2 (6 bases). Germline CDR1 and CDR2: ENHRY and SYGVKD. The CDR3 contains 13 residues. The V end was cut by 9 bases, the J end by 2 bases, with 13 bases between. The DNA for the CDR3 is TGTGCCATTCAAGGGACTTCTCAAGAGACCCAGTACTTC. It codes for CAIQGTSQETQYF.

This clone turned up a few times. The chain couples TRBV28 to TRBJ1-4; D not resolved. Trimming left V 5 bases short and J 3 bases short, with 16 bases between. The CDR3 is 16 residues long. CDR1 is MDHEN, CDR2 SYDVKM, per germline. The CDR3 DNA sequence: TGTGCCAGCAGTCCCGCGGGGTTGAGGGCTAATGAAAAACTGTTTTTT. Its translation: CASSPAGLRANEKLFF.

This clone was recorded a few times. The rearrangement joins TRBV2 to TRBJ1-2; TRBD1 matches 7 bases. This CDR3 has 14 residues. The junction had 6 bases not matched to a gene; V was cut back by 4 bases and J by 4 bases. Germline V lookup: CDR1 SNHLY, CDR2 FYNNEI. CDR3 nucleotide sequence: TGTGCCAGCAGTGGACAGGGTTTCGTCTATGGCTACACCTTC. It encodes CASSGQGFVYGYTF.

The chain links TRBV28 to TRBJ2-7; D perhaps matches TRBD2 (6 bases). CDR3 size: 17 residues. Germline V CDR1 and CDR2: MDHEN, SYDVKM. The V end lost 5 bases, the J end lost 3 bases, and 23 bases lay between the germline ends. CDR3 amino acids: CASSPPNRSGPHYEQYF. As DNA, the CDR3 is TGTGCCAGCAGTCCCCCCAACCGGAGCGGGCCACACTACGAGCAGTACTTC.

V gene TRBV29-1 combines with J gene TRBJ1-4; 7 bases are a match to TRBD1. V trimming: 7 bases; J trimming: 7 bases; junction bases outside the gene matches: 9. CDR1 and CDR2 from the germline V gene are SQVTM and ANQGSEA. The CDR3 runs to 13 residues. This chain's CDR3 is CSARQGGSEKLFF. The CDR3 DNA sequence: TGCAGCGCCAGACAGGGTGGAAGTGAAAAACTGTTTTTT.